This paragraph reports one T cell receptor beta chain. The sample belongs to a study of blood T cell repertoires in COVID-19. Method: immunoSEQ multiplex PCR; TCRdb's copy keeps in-frame clones and lacks some. The data hold around 370,000 clones, with 88% observed a single time. From germline, CDR1 is SGDLS and CDR2 YYNGEE. J gave up 4 bases and V 3 bases, and 7 bases lay outside the gene matches. This CDR3 is 14 amino acids long. The sequenced sample was PBMCs or T cells enriched from blood (not recorded which). The TCR sequence derives from a woman aged 18 to 35 who had recovered from COVID-19. This rearrangement joins TRBV9 to TRBJ2-7, with 7 bases matching TRBD1. The CDR3 bases are TGTGCCAGCAGCGCCGAAGGGACAGCGTACGAGCAGTACTTC. Amino acid sequence: CASSAEGTAYEQYF.